This T cell receptor (beta chain) was sequenced for a study of human T cells and chemical hapten exposure. Study overall: TCR yield per sample varied, mainly due to pooled library volumes. Study observations and caveats: DPC sensitization produced no change in TCRs with frequency above 1 in 1000.

Original handling: Sequenced samples showed a median of 95,638 TCRs each, with counts running from around 20,000 to 690,000. Using its own MiXCR run on the RACE reads, TCRdb lists one record per CDR3 protein. These V and J calls derive from TCRdb rather than the authors' analysis. Among over 65,000 distinct CDR3 sequences listed, more than 9.5% were seen once. Specified time point: patch test 3, about 24 weeks after DPC sensitization. Regarding treatment: therapeutic diphenylcyclopropenone sensitization with weekly scalp DPC. This clonotype was recorded a few times. Its antigen is not known. V lost 5 bases and J lost 2; bases outside the gene matches: 4. Germline values: CDR1 LNHDA, CDR2 SQIVND (reference sequence). This CDR3 is 15 amino acids long.

Material: whole blood, obtained in connection with sensitization to the hapten diphenylcyclopropenone (DPC). The J gene is TRBJ2-3, the V gene TRBV19, with TRBD2 matching 10 bases. The receptor's source is a woman aged 45-60 years with alopecia areata. Some clones in this sample may be carry-over from other donors' samples. CDR3 loop: CASSAGLADTDTQYF. The CDR3 DNA reads TGTGCCAGTAGTGCCGGACTAGCGGACACAGATACGCAGTATTTT.